This T cell receptor beta chain was profiled in a study of shared clonotypes between healthy human individuals. Points from the study as a whole: Naive CD4 clonotype sharing across several donors was 4% to 5%. Larger estimated richness was generally seen in naive subsets than in memory subsets.

Deep was the level used in running the assay. Here immunoSEQ multiplex PCR was the method, and the copy in TCRdb shows in-frame clones only, minus some. The table records 980,000 or so clones, around 80% of them present only once. As regards this clone: Its antigen is not known.

There are 17 residues in the CDR3. CDR1 is LGHNA and CDR2 is YNFKEQ in the germline V gene. The germline V and J ends were trimmed by 0 bases and 0 bases, with 12 bases remaining between them. In the CD4+ fraction, cells were divided into CD45RA+ naive and CD45RA-negative memory subsets. Sequencing used memory CD4+ T cells sorted from blood. This sample's subset: CD45RA-negative fraction. The chain links TRBV4-2 to TRBJ2-1; no definite D call. The sequence was obtained from a man aged 18-30 years in good health. In DNA form, the CDR3 reads TGTGCCAGCAGCCAAGACACAAGGGTTATCTCCTACAATGAGCAGTTCTTC. This translates into CASSQDTRVISYNEQFF.